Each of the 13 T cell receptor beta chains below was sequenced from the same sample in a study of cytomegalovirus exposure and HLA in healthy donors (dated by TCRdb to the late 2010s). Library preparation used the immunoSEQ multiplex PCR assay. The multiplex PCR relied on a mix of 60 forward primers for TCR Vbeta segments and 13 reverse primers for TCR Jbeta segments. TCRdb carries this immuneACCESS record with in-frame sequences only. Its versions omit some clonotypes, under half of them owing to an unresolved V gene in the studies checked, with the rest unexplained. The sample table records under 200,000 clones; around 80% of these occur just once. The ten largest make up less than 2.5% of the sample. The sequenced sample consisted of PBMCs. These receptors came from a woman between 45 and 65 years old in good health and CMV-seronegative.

CDR3 amino acids: CAWSATGSGNTIYF. The CDR3 DNA follows: TGTGCCTGGAGTGCGACAGGGTCGGGAAACACCATATATTTT. The chain is built from TRBV30 and TRBJ1-3; TRBD1 matches at 7 bases. From germline, CDR1 is GTSNPN and CDR2 SVGIG (reference sequence). The CDR3 is 14 residues long. Losses at the gene ends were 1 base for V and 4 bases for J; bases not matched to a gene: 4.

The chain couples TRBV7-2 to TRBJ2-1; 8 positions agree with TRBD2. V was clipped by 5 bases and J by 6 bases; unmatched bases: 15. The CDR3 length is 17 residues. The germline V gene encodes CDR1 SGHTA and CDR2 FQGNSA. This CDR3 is CASSPRDTGGPVNEQFF. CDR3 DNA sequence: TGTGCCAGCAGCCCACGGGATACGGGGGGGCCTGTCAATGAGCAGTTCTTC.

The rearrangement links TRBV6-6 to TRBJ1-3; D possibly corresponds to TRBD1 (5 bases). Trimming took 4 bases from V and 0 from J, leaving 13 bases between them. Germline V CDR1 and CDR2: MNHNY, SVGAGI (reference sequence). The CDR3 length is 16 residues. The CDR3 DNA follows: TGTGCCAGCAGTTCCACAGGATCCCCCTCTGGAAACACCATATATTTT. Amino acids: CASSSTGSPSGNTIYF.

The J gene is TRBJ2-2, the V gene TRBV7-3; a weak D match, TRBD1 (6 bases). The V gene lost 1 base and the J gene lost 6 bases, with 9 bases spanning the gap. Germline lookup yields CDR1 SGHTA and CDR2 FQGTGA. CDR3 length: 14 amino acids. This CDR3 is CASSLMNRAGELFF. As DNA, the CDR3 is TGTGCCAGCAGCTTAATGAACAGGGCCGGGGAGCTGTTTTTT. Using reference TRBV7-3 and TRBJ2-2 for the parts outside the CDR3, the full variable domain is GAGVSQTPSNKVTEKGKYVELRCDPISGHTALYWYRQSLGQGPEFLIYFQGTGAADDSGLPNDRFFAVRPEGSVSTLKIQRTERGDSAVYLCASSLMNRAGELFFGEGSRLTVL.

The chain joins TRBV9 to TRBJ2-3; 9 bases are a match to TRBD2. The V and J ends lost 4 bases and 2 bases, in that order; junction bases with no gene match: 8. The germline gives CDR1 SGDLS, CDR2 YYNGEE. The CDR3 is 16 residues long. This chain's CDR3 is CASSPRLAVNTDTQYF. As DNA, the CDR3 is TGTGCCAGCAGCCCCCGACTAGCGGTCAACACAGATACGCAGTATTTT.

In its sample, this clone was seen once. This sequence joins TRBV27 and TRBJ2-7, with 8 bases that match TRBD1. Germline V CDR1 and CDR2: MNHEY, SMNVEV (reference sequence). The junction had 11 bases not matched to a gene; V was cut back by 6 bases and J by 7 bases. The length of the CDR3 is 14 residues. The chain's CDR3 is CASRYGQGQREQYF. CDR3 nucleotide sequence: TGTGCCAGCAGATATGGACAGGGCCAACGGGAGCAGTACTTC.

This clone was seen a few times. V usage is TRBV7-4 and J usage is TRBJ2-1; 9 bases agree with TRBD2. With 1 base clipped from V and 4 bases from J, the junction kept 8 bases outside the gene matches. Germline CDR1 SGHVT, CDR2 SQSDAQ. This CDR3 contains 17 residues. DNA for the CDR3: TGTGCCAGCAGCTTAGTATTTAGCGGGGGAGTATACAATGAGCAGTTCTTC. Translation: CASSLVFSGGVYNEQFF. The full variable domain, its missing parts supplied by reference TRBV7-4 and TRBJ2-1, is GAGVSQSPRYKVAKRGRDVALRCDSISGHVTLYWYRQTLGQGSEVLTYSQSDAQRDKSGRPSGRFSAERPERSVSTLKIQRTEQGDSAVYLCASSLVFSGGVYNEQFFGPGTRLTVL.

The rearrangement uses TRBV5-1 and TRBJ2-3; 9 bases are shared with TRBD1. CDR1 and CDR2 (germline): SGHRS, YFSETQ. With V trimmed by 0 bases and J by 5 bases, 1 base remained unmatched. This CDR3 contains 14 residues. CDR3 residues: CASSLGQGEDTQYF. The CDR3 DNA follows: TGCGCCAGCAGCTTGGGACAGGGGGAAGATACGCAGTATTTT.

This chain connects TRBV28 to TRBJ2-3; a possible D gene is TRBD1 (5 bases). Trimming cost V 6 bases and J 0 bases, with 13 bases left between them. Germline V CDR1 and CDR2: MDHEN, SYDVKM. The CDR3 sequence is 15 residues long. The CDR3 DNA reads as TGTGCCAGCAGCAACGAAGGGGCTAGCACAGATACGCAGTATTTT. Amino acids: CASSNEGASTDTQYF.

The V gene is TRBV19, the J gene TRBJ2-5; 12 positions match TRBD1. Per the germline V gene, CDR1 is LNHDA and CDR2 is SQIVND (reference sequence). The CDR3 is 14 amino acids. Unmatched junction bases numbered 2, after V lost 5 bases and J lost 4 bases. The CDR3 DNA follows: TGTGCCAGTAGTCCGGGACAGGGGGCAGAGACCCAGTACTTC. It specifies CASSPGQGAETQYF. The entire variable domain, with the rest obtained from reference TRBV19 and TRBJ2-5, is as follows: DGGITQSPKYLFRKEGQNVTLSCEQNLNHDAMYWYRQDPGQGLRLIYYSQIVNDFQKGDIAEGYSVSREKKESFPLTVTSAQKNPTAFYLCASSPGQGAETQYFGPGTRLLVL.

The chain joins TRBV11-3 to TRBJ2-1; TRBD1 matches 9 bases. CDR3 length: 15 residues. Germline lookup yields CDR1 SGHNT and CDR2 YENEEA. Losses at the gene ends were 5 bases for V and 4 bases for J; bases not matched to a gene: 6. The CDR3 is CASSPGTGNYNEQFF. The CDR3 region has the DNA TGTGCCAGCAGCCCCGGGACAGGGAATTACAATGAGCAGTTCTTC. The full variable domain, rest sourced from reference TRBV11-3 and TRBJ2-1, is EAGVVQSPRYKIIEKKQPVAFWCNPISGHNTLYWYLQNLGQGPELLIRYENEEAVDDSQLPKDRFSAERLKGVDSTLKIQPAELGDSAVYLCASSPGTGNYNEQFFGPGTRLTVL.

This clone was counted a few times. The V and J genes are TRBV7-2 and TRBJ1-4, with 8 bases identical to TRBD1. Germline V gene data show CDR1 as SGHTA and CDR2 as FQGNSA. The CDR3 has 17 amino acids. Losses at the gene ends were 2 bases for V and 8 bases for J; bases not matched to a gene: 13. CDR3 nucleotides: TGTGCCAGCAGCTTATCGGACGGGCGACAGGGGAGGGAAAAACTGTTTTTT. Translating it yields CASSLSDGRQGREKLFF. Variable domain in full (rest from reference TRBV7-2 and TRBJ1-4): GAGVSQSPSNKVTEKGKDVELRCDPISGHTALYWYRQSLGQGLEFLIYFQGNSAPDKSGLPSDRFSAERTGGSVSTLTIQRTQQEDSAVYLCASSLSDGRQGREKLFFGSGTQLSVL.

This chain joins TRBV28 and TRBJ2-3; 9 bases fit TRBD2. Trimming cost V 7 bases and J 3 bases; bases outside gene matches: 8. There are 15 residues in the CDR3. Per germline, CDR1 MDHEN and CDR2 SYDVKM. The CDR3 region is CASTPIAGETDTQYF. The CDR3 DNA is TGTGCCAGCACCCCCATAGCGGGAGAGACAGATACGCAGTATTTT.